This T cell receptor (beta chain) was profiled in a study of shared clonotypes between healthy human individuals. Germline V gene data show CDR1 as SGHRS and CDR2 as YFSETQ. The V gene lost 5 bases and the J gene lost 3 bases, with 20 bases spanning the gap. This CDR3 has 16 amino acids. TCRdb keeps only in-frame clones here, not all; method: immunoSEQ multiplex PCR. There are more than 850,000 clones in the sample; roughly 74% occur only once, and approximately 0.5% lies in the top ten. The specimen was memory CD4+ T cells from PBMCs. Subset noted: CD45RA-negative fraction. The chain employs TRBV5-1 and TRBJ1-2; TRBD1 might be the D (5 bases). The clonotype comes from a man aged 18 to 29 in good health. Some clones in this sample may be carry-over from other donors' samples. This CDR3 is CASSFGPGSADYGYTF. CDR3 coding DNA: TGCGCCAGCAGTTTTGGACCAGGGTCTGCGGACTATGGCTACACCTTC.